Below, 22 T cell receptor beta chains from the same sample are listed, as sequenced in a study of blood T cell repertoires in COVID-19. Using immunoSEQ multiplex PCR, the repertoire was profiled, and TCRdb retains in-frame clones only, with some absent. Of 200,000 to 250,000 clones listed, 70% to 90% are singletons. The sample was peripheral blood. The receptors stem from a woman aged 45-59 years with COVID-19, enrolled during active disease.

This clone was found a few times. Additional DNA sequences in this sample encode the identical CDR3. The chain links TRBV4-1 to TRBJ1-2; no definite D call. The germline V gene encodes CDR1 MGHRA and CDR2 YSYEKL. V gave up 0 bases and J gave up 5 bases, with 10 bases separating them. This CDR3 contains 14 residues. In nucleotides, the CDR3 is TGCGCCAGCAGCCAAGATAGCGGGCAGTATGGCTACACCTTC. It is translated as CASSQDSGQYGYTF.

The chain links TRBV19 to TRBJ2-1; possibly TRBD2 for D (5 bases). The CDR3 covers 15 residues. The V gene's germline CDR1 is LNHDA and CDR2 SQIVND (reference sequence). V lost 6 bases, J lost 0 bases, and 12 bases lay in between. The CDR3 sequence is CASRAVASSYNEQFF. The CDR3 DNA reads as TGTGCCAGTAGAGCGGTAGCGAGCTCCTACAATGAGCAGTTCTTC.

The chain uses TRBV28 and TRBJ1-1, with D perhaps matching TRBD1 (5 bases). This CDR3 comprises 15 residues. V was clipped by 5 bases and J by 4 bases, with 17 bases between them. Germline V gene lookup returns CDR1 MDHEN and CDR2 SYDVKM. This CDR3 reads CASSTGGEGSTEAFF. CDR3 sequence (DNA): TGTGCCAGCAGTACTGGAGGGGAGGGGAGCACTGAAGCTTTCTTT. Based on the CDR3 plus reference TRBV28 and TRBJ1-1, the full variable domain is DVKVTQSSRYLVKRTGEKVFLECVQDMDHENMFWYRQDPGLGLRLIYFSYDVKMKEKGDIPEGYSVSREKKERFSLILESASTNQTSMYLCASSTGGEGSTEAFFGQGTRLTVV.

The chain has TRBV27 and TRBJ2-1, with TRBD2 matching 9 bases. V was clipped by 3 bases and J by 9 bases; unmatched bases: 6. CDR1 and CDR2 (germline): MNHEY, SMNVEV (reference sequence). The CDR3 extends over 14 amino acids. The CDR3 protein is CASSLRGGWGEQFF. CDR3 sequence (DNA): TGTGCCAGCAGTTTGCGGGGGGGCTGGGGTGAGCAGTTCTTC.

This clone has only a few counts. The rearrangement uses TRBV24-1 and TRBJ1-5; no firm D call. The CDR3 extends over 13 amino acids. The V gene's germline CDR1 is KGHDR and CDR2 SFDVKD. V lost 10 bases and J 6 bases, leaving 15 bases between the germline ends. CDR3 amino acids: CATQALASQPQHF. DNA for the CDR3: TGTGCCACTCAGGCCCTCGCCAGTCAGCCCCAGCATTTT.

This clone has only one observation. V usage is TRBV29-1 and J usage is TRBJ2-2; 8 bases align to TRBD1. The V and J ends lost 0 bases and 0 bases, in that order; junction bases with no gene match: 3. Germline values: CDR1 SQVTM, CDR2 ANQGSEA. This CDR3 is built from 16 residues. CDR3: CSVEDTGGPNTGELFF. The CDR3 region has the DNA TGCAGCGTTGAAGATACAGGGGGGCCGAACACCGGGGAGCTGTTTTTT.

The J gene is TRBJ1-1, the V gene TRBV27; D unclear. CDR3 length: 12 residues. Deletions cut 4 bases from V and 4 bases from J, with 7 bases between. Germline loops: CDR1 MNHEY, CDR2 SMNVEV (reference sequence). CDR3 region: CASSYRGTEAFF. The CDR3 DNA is TGTGCCAGCAGTTACCGCGGCACTGAAGCTTTCTTT.

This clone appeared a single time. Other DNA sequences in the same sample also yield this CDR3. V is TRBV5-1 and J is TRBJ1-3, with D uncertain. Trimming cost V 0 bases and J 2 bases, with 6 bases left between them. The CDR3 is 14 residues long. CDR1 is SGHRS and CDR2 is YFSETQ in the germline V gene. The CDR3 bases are TGCGCCAGCAGCTTGGCCGGGGCTGGAAACACCATATATTTT. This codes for CASSLAGAGNTIYF.

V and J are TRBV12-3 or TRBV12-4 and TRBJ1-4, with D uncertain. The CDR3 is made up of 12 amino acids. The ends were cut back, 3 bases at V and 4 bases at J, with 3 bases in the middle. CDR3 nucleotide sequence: TGTGCCAGCAGTTTCAATAATGAAAAACTGTTTTTT. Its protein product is CASSFNNEKLFF.

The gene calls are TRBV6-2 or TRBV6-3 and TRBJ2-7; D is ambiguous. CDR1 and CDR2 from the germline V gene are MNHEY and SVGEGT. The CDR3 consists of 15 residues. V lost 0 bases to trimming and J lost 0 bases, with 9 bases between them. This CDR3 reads CASSYSAAASYEQYF. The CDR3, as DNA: TGTGCCAGCAGTTACTCGGCGGCTGCCTCCTACGAGCAGTACTTC.

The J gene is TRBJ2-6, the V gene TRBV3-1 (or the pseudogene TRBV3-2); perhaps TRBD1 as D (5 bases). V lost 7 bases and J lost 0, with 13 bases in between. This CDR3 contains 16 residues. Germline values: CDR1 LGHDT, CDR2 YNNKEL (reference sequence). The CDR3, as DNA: TGTGCCAGCAAAATGGCAGGGCTCTCTGGGGCCAACGTCCTGACTTTC. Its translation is CASKMAGLSGANVLTF.

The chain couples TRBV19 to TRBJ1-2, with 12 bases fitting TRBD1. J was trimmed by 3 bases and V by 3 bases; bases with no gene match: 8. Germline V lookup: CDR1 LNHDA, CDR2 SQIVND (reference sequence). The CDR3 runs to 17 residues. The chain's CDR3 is CASSITPGQGAYYGYTF. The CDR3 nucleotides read TGTGCCAGTAGTATTACCCCGGGACAGGGGGCTTACTATGGCTACACCTTC.

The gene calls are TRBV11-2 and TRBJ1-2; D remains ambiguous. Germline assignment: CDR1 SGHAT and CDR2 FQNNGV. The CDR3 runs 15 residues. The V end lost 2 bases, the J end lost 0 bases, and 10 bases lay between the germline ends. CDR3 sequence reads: CASSLLATANYGYTF. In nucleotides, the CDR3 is TGTGCCAGCAGCTTATTGGCCACAGCTAACTATGGCTACACCTTC.

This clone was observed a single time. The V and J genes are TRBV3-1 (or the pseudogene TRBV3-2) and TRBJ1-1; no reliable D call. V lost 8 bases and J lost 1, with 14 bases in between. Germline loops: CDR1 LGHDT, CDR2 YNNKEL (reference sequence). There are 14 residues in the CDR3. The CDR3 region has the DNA TGTGCCAGCCAATACTCAGGCTCGAACACTGAAGCTTTCTTT. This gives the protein CASQYSGSNTEAFF.

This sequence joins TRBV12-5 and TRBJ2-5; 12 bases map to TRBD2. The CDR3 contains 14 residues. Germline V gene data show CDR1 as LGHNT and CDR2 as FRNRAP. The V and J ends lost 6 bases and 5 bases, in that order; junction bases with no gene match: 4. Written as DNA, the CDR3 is TGTGCTAGTGGCCGGGGACTAGCGGGTGAGACCCAGTACTTC. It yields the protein CASGRGLAGETQYF.

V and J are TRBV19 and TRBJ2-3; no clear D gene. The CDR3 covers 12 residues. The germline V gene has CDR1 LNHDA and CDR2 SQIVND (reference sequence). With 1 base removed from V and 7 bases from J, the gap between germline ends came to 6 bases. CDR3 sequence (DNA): TGTGCCAGTAGTATAGGAGAGTATACGCAGTATTTT. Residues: CASSIGEYTQYF.

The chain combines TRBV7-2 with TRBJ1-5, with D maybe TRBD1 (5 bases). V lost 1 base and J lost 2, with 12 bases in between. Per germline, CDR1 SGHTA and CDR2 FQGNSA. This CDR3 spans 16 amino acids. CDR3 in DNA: TGTGCCAGCAGCTTAGGGGCGGGGCGCGGCAATCAGCCCCAGCATTTT. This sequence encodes CASSLGAGRGNQPQHF.

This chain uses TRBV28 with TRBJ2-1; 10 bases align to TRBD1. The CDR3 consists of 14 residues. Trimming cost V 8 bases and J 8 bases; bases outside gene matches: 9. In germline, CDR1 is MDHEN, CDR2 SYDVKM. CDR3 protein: CASGRDRGVDEQFF. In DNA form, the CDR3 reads TGTGCCAGCGGGAGGGACAGGGGAGTTGATGAGCAGTTCTTC.

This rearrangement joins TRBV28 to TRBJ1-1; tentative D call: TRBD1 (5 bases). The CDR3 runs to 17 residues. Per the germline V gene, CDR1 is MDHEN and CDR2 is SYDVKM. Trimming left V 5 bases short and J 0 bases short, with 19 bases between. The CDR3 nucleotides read TGTGCCAGCAGTACCCCAGGGTTTCTGGATGTGAACACTGAAGCTTTCTTT. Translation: CASSTPGFLDVNTEAFF.

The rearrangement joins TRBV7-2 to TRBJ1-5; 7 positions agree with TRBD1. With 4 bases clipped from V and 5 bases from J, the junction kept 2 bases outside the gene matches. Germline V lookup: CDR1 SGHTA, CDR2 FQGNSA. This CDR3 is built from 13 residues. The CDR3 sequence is CASSWDSDQPQHF. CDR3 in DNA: TGTGCCAGCAGCTGGGACAGCGATCAGCCCCAGCATTTT.

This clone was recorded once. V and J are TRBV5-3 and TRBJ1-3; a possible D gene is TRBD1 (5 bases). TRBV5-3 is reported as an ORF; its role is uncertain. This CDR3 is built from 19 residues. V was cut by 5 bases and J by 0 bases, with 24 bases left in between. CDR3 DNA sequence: TGTGCCAGAAGAAGACCCAGGGCTTTCGACCCGTACTCTGGAAACACCATATATTTT. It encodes CARRRPRAFDPYSGNTIYF.

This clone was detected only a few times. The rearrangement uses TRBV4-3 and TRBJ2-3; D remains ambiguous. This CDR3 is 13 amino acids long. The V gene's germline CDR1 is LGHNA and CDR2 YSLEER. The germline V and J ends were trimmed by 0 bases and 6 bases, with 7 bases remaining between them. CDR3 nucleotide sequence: TGCGCCAGCAGCCAAGATGATGGCGATACGCAGTATTTT. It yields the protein CASSQDDGDTQYF.